This T cell receptor (beta chain) stems from a study of T-cell reconstitution after alpha-beta-depleted transplantation in children. Study observations and caveats: Newly produced T cells mostly provided counts and TCRbeta diversity after one year, as hyperexpanded clones declined. Recipient T cells and thymic progenitors that survived were the source of the high TCRbeta diversity seen at day 60 in some patients. Approximately two months post-transplant, alpha-beta T cells reportedly originated from several hundred expanded graft clones.

Molecular barcoding with unique molecular identifiers was used for the TCRbeta library. One entry per CDR3 protein, called by TCRdb with MiXCR from the PCR reads. The sample includes more than 200,000 distinct CDR3 sequences, under 30% of them seen just once. This clonotype was seen a few times. Its specificity is not known. This CDR3 is built from 15 residues. CDR1 is SGHTA and CDR2 is FQGTGA in the germline V gene. V dropped 5 bases and J dropped 0 bases, with 12 bases sitting between them. This sample comprised PBMCs, obtained before TCRalphabeta/CD19-depleted stem cell transplant. The clonotype originates from a girl aged 2-10 years with Fanconi anemia, due to receive a stem cell transplant. The rearrangement links TRBV7-3 to TRBJ2-3, with D unclear. CDR3 in DNA: TGTGCCAGCAGCCCTGTCTCGACTAGCACAGATACGCAGTATTTT. Translating gives CASSPVSTSTDTQYF.